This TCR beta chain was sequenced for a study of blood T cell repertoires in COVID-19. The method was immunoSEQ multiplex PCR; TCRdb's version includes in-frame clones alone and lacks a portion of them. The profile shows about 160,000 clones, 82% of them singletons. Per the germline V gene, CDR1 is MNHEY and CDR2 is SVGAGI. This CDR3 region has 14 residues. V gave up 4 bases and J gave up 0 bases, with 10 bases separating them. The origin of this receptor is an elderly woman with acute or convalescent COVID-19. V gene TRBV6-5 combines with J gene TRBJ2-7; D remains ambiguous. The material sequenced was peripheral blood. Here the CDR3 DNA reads TGTGCCAGCAGTTCTATCTTTGGCTCCTACGAGCAGTACTTC. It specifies CASSSIFGSYEQYF.